These T cell receptor beta chains were read from a single sample in a study of cytomegalovirus exposure and HLA in healthy donors. The method was immunoSEQ multiplex PCR; TCRdb's version includes in-frame clones alone and lacks a portion of them. Of approximately 72,000 clones in the sample, about 93% were seen once. Sequencing input: PBMCs. These receptors all come from a woman aged 18-35 years in good health and CMV-seronegative. CDR3s include the opening cysteine and the closing phenylalanine or tryptophan. Each record gives: clone size, V gene, D gene, J gene, CDR3 DNA, CDR3 protein. D genes are given only for firm matches. A row's size may be missing; if present it is once, few, many or a size class.

.	TRBV28	TRBD2	TRBJ2-2	TGTGCCAGCAGTTCGCCTTTGGGAGCGGGGGGTACCACCGGGGAGCTGTTTTTT	CASSSPLGAGGTTGELFF
once	TRBV6-5	TRBD1	TRBJ2-2	TGTGCCAGCAGTTACTCGTTCGGGACAGGGAACGGGGAGCTGTTTTTT	CASSYSFGTGNGELFF
.	TRBV27	.	TRBJ2-7	TGTGCCAGCAGTTTGGTGTCAGTGAAGATATACGAGCAGTACTTC	CASSLVSVKIYEQYF
.	TRBV7-2	.	TRBJ1-2	TGTGCCAGCACCTGGGACCTAGGGGGAGTCTATGGCTACACCTTC	CASTWDLGGVYGYTF
.	TRBV9	TRBD1	TRBJ2-7	TGTGCCAGCAGCGTGGGCGGGACAGGCGTCCTCCAAGAGCAGTACTTC	CASSVGGTGVLQEQYF
.	TRBV5-6	TRBD1	TRBJ1-6	TGTGCCAGCAGCGCCGGACAGGGAACGCCCTATTTTAATTCACCCCTCCACTTT	CASSAGQGTPYFNSPLHF
once	TRBV27	.	TRBJ2-1	TGTGCCAGCAGTTTTACATTCAGCTCCTACAATGAGCAGTTCTTC	CASSFTFSSYNEQFF
.	TRBV5-8	TRBD2	TRBJ2-5	TGTGCCAGCAGCTTGGTTAGCGGGGGGACCCAGTACTTC	CASSLVSGGTQYF
.	TRBV7-6	TRBD2	TRBJ2-5	TGTGCCAGCAGCTTCGGACTAGCGGGAATTCAAGAGACCCAGTACTTC	CASSFGLAGIQETQYF
once	TRBV25-1	TRBD1	TRBJ2-3	TGTGCCAGCAGTGATCCGGGACAGATCACAGATACGCAGTATTTT	CASSDPGQITDTQYF
.	TRBV29-1	.	TRBJ1-4	TGCAGCGTCCATCTGGGGGGTGACGAGGAAAAACTGTTTTTT	CSVHLGGDEEKLFF
.	TRBV27	.	TRBJ1-1	TGTGCCAGCAGGGAGAGGGCGGCGAACACTGAAGCTTTCTTT	CASRERAANTEAFF
.	TRBV12-5	.	TRBJ1-2	TGTGCTAGTGGTTTGGGAGGGGGCTATGGCTACACCTTC	CASGLGGGYGYTF
.	TRBV2	.	TRBJ1-5	TGTGCCAGCAGTGCGGAGGTTTCCCTTCTGCATTTT	CASSAEVSLLHF
.	TRBV27	.	TRBJ1-2	TGTGCCAGCAGTTTAGGGGGCGCTAACTATGGCTACACCTTC	CASSLGGANYGYTF
.	TRBV2	.	TRBJ1-5	TGTGCCAGCAGGCTAGGTGGTCAGCCCCAGCATTTT	CASRLGGQPQHF
.	TRBV6-5	.	TRBJ1-5	TGTGCCAGCAGTTACCCCAGGGGGCCCCAGCATTTT	CASSYPRGPQHF
once	TRBV18	TRBD1	TRBJ1-2	TGTGCCAGCTCACAGGGGACAGAGAACTATGGCTACACCTTC	CASSQGTENYGYTF
.	TRBV28	TRBD1	TRBJ2-7	TGTGCCAGCAGTTTGGGGACAGGGGGTGCCGAGCAGTACTTC	CASSLGTGGAEQYF
.	TRBV5-1	TRBD2	TRBJ2-1	TGCGCCAGCAGCTTGGCCTTAGCGGGGGGGCGGAATGAGCAGTTCTTC	CASSLALAGGRNEQFF
.	TRBV27	.	TRBJ2-5	TGTGCCAGCAGTTTATCGGGGGGATGGGTCCAAGAGACCCAGTACTTC	CASSLSGGWVQETQYF
.	TRBV7-6	.	TRBJ2-1	TGTGCCAGCAGCTTAGTCCAGGAAGATGGCCACAATGAGCAGTTCTTC	CASSLVQEDGHNEQFF
.	TRBV11-2	.	TRBJ1-6	TGTGCCAGCGGGCCTAATTCACCCCTCCACTTT	CASGPNSPLHF
.	TRBV7-2	.	TRBJ2-1	TGTGCCAGCAGCTTAACCGGGTTGGACTACAATGAGCAGTTCTTC	CASSLTGLDYNEQFF
.	TRBV29-1	.	TRBJ1-2	TGCAGCGTAGCCGACTATGGCTACACCTTC	CSVADYGYTF
.	TRBV7-9	TRBD2	TRBJ2-7	TGTGCCAGCAGGCAAAGCGGGGGAATGACCTACGAGCAGTACTTC	CASRQSGGMTYEQYF
.	TRBV15	.	TRBJ2-2	TGTGCCACCAGCAGAGAGAAAGCCGATACCGGGGAGCTGTTTTTT	CATSREKADTGELFF
.	TRBV19	.	TRBJ1-5	TGTGCCAGTAGTGAGAGGGGGTCTGATCAGCCCCAGCATTTT	CASSERGSDQPQHF
once	TRBV28	.	TRBJ2-2	TGTGCCACCGGGACATTAAACACCGGGGAGCTGTTTTTT	CATGTLNTGELFF
.	TRBV11-2	TRBD1	TRBJ2-1	TGTGCCAGCAGCCCGACAGGGACCCCTAGCAATGAGCAGTTCTTC	CASSPTGTPSNEQFF
.	TRBV10-3	.	TRBJ1-6	TGTGCCATCAGTTCAAAGAGCTCCTATAATTCACCCCTCCACTTT	CAISSKSSYNSPLHF
.	TRBV18	TRBD1	TRBJ1-6	TGTGCCAGCTCACCACGACAGGGGGACTCACCCCTCCACTTT	CASSPRQGDSPLHF
.	TRBV28	.	TRBJ1-2	TGTTCCGGCGGGGGGAACTATGGCTACACCTTC	CSGGGNYGYTF
.	TRBV7-2	.	TRBJ2-3	TGTGCCAGCAGCTCCGTTGGCAGTCGGGCAGATACGCAGTATTTT	CASSSVGSRADTQYF
.	TRBV6-1	TRBD1	TRBJ2-1	TGTGCCAGCAGTGCAGGGGGTTTACGCTCCTACAATGAGCAGTTCTTC	CASSAGGLRSYNEQFF
.	TRBV6-5	TRBD1	TRBJ1-1	TGTGCCAGCAGTTGGGGACAGGGGGCTTCTGAAGCTTTCTTT	CASSWGQGASEAFF
once	TRBV2	.	TRBJ1-3	TGTGCCAGCAGACTACAGGATTCTGGAAACACCATATATTTT	CASRLQDSGNTIYF
.	TRBV2	TRBD2	TRBJ2-7	TGTGCCAGCAGGGCGATGGTAGCGGGGGCCCTCGAGCAGTACTTC	CASRAMVAGALEQYF
.	TRBV5-4	TRBD1	TRBJ1-2	TGTGCCAGCAGCTTGCCCGGACAGGGAATGTATGGCTACACCTTC	CASSLPGQGMYGYTF
.	TRBV5-1	TRBD1	TRBJ2-2	TGCGCCAGCAGCCCGTCCCGGGACAGTACCGGGGAGCTGTTTTTT	CASSPSRDSTGELFF
.	TRBV10-3	.	TRBJ1-3	TGTGCCATCAGGCAGTCCTCTGGAAACACCATATATTTT	CAIRQSSGNTIYF
.	TRBV29-1	.	TRBJ1-2	TGCAGCGCCGGGAAAATCAGGGGTATGTCGGACGGCTACACCTTC	CSAGKIRGMSDGYTF
.	TRBV4-1	.	TRBJ1-2	TGCGCCAGCAGCCAAGGAGCAGGGGACTATGGCTACACCTTC	CASSQGAGDYGYTF
once	TRBV6-1	.	TRBJ1-5	TGTGCCAGCAGGCCTGGACAGCCCAATCAGCCCCAGCATTTT	CASRPGQPNQPQHF
.	TRBV9	.	TRBJ2-3	TGTGCCAGCAGCGCGTCCGGTGATACGCAGTATTTT	CASSASGDTQYF
few	TRBV6-5	.	TRBJ1-5	TGTGCCAGCAGTCCATCTCTGGCCAATCAGCCCCAGCATTTT	CASSPSLANQPQHF
few	TRBV7-7	TRBD2	TRBJ2-1	TGTGCTAGCAGCCCCGGACGCATGGTAGCGGGAAACAATGAGCAGTTCTTC	CASSPGRMVAGNNEQFF
once	TRBV7-3	.	TRBJ2-2	TGTGCCAGCAGCCCACTCGGGGGTAGCTGGGAGCTGTTTTTT	CASSPLGGSWELFF
.	TRBV13	.	TRBJ1-5	TGTGCCAGCAGCTTGGGACAATTCAATCAGCCCCAGCATTTT	CASSLGQFNQPQHF
.	TRBV6-1	TRBD1	TRBJ1-2	TGTGCCGGCCGGGACAGGGATCAGGCTAACTATGGCTACACCTTC	CAGRDRDQANYGYTF
.	TRBV27	TRBD1	TRBJ2-1	TGTGCCAGCAGTTCTGGGACAGGGCGTTACGATGAGCAGTTCTTC	CASSSGTGRYDEQFF
.	TRBV28	.	TRBJ1-5	TGTGCCAGCAGTCCGGACAGTAAACTTAGCAATCAGCCCCAGCATTTT	CASSPDSKLSNQPQHF
.	TRBV7-7	TRBD2	TRBJ2-2	TGTGCTAGCAGCTTAGCGGGGGGGCCGGGCACCGGGGAGCTGTTTTTT	CASSLAGGPGTGELFF